The present TCR beta chain was sequenced within a study of T cells in Graves' hyperthyroidism and ophthalmopathy. For the study at large: Peripheral blood specimens were obtained at initial diagnosis, prior to any treatment.

In this sample, this clonotype turned up many times. Exclusion criteria comprised uncontrolled infection, other autoimmune disease, pregnancy or lactation. RNA transcripts provided the source from which TCR beta CDR3 regions were amplified. First-round RT-PCR targeting the TCR CDR3 was performed with the HTBI primer set. TCRdb ran MiXCR on the multiplex PCR reads and lists one entry per CDR3 protein. The table records roughly 300,000 distinct CDR3 sequences, around 14% of them present only once. Sequenced material: blood. The source is a woman aged 30 to 39 with Graves' hyperthyroidism.

CDR3 region: CASSKTQGAGMNTEAFF. CDR3 bases: TGTGCCAGCAGCAAGACCCAGGGGGCGGGGATGAACACTGAAGCTTTCTTT. The chain carries TRBV5-5 and TRBJ1-1; TRBD1 agrees at 8 bases. V shed 4 bases and J 0 bases; nucleotides not matched to a gene: 11. Germline V gene data show CDR1 as SGHKS and CDR2 as YYEKEE (reference sequence). The CDR3 has 17 residues.